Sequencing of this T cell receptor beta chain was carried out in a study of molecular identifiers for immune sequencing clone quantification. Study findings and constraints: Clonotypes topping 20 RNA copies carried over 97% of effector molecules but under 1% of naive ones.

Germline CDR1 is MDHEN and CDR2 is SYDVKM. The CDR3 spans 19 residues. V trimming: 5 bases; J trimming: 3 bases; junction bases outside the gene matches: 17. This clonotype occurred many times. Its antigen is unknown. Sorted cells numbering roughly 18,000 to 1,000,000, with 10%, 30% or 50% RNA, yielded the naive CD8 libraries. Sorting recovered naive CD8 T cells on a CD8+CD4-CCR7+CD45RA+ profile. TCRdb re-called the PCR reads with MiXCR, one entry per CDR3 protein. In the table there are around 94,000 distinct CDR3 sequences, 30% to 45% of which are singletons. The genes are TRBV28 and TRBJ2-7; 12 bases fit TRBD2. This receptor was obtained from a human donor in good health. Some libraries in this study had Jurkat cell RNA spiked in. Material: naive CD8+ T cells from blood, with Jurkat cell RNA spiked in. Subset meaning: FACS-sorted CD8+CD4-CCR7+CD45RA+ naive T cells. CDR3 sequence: CASSLSLAGGLQNRYEQYF. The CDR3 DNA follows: TGTGCCAGCAGTCTCTCACTAGCGGGAGGATTACAAAACCGCTACGAGCAGTACTTC.